This T cell receptor beta chain was identified in a study of TIL therapy for anti-PD-1-resistant metastatic lung cancer. Regarding time point: pre-treatment sample, taken before nivolumab and TIL therapy. The germline V gene encodes CDR1 SGHTA and CDR2 FQGTGA. Trimming took 2 bases from V and 3 from J, leaving 7 bases between them. CDR3 length equals 13 residues. This was the immunoSEQ v3 assay. Using immunoSEQ multiplex PCR, the repertoire was profiled, and TCRdb retains in-frame clones only, with some absent. The sample comprises 60,000 or so clones, 55% to 70% of which are singletons, and less than 8% rests with the top ten.

This chain connects TRBV7-3 to TRBJ1-2; no firm D call. The sequencing used blood, collected at baseline. The receptor was isolated from a person between 25 and 80 years old with non-small cell lung cancer. The CDR3 region has the DNA TGTGCCAGCAGCTTAGGGTCCTACTATGGCTACACCTTC. Protein product: CASSLGSYYGYTF.